Below are 19 T cell receptor beta chains sequenced from a single sample in a study of CD8 T cells in ankylosing spondylitis. Study conclusions and caveats: Characteristic, it appeared, of ankylosing spondylitis blood was a TCR beta motif of about eight highly homologous variants.

The antigens of these receptors remain unknown. TCRdb redid the calling of the 5' RACE reads with MiXCR, one entry per CDR3 protein. The table records about 480,000 distinct CDR3 sequences, about a sixth of them present only once. The sequencing input was blood, either unsorted or a sorted T cell fraction (not recorded which). The source of these receptors is a male donor with ankylosing spondylitis.

This clonotype has a handful of counts. The J gene is TRBJ1-5, the V gene TRBV5-1; D gene unclear. The CDR3 is 15 amino acids. The V gene's germline CDR1 is SGHRS and CDR2 YFSETQ. V lost 0 bases and J 8 bases, leaving 15 bases between the germline ends. CDR3 DNA: TGCGCCAGCAGCTTGGGTTCTGCGGAATCGGAGCCCCAGCATTTT. It translates to CASSLGSAESEPQHF.

The chain joins TRBV28 to TRBJ2-1, with 8 bases that match TRBD2. J was trimmed by 0 bases and V by 3 bases; bases with no gene match: 10. Looked up from germline, CDR1 is MDHEN and CDR2 is SYDVKM. CDR3 length: 18 residues. The chain's CDR3 is CASSFGGGSGSSYNEQFF. CDR3 coding DNA: TGTGCCAGCAGTTTCGGCGGGGGGTCGGGGAGCTCCTACAATGAGCAGTTCTTC.

Only a few counts were recorded for this clonotype. The chain carries TRBV28 and TRBJ1-2, with a weak D call TRBD1 (6 bases). Trimming took off 3 bases at V and 3 bases at J, with 14 bases between the two ends. The CDR3 runs to 15 residues. The germline V gene has CDR1 MDHEN and CDR2 SYDVKM. The CDR3 loop is CASSFGGNLDYGYTF. The CDR3 coding sequence is TGTGCCAGCAGTTTCGGGGGCAACCTGGACTATGGCTACACCTTC.

The V call is TRBV2, the J call TRBJ2-2; possible D gene TRBD2, 6 bases. The ends were cut back, 9 bases at V and 3 bases at J, with 20 bases in the middle. The CDR3 runs to 16 residues. The germline gives CDR1 SNHLY, CDR2 FYNNEI. The CDR3: CASTTGEVVDTGELFF. As DNA, the CDR3 is TGTGCCAGTACTACCGGGGAGGTAGTAGACACCGGGGAGCTGTTTTTT.

This clonotype was counted a few times. The chain has TRBV5-1 and TRBJ2-7, with 7 bases aligning to TRBD1. The CDR3 sequence is 16 residues long. Per germline, CDR1 SGHRS and CDR2 YFSETQ. The V and J ends lost 5 bases and 1 base, in that order; junction bases with no gene match: 12. The CDR3 region has the DNA TGCGCCAGCAGTTGGGGCTTGACAGGGCTTTCCTACGAGCAGTACTTC. Translated: CASSWGLTGLSYEQYF.

Only one count was recorded for this clonotype. The rearrangement uses TRBV28 and TRBJ1-2; 7 bases agree with TRBD1. The V gene end was trimmed by 5 bases and the J gene end by 0 bases; junction bases not matched to a gene: 6. In germline, CDR1 is MDHEN, CDR2 SYDVKM. The CDR3 spans 15 residues. CDR3 residues: CASSNNRGANYGYTF. As DNA, the CDR3 is TGTGCCAGCAGTAACAACAGGGGAGCTAACTATGGCTACACCTTC.

V gene TRBV29-1 combines with J gene TRBJ1-1; a weak D match, TRBD1 (5 bases). Trimming shortened V by 3 bases and J by 1 base, and 12 bases separated the two germline ends. Germline V CDR1 and CDR2: SQVTM, ANQGSEA. The CDR3 runs 14 residues. CDR3 DNA: TGCAGCGTTGAGTTCTGGCAGGGGAACACTGAAGCTTTCTTT. This encodes CSVEFWQGNTEAFF.

This clonotype turned up a few times. The V and J genes are TRBV5-1 and TRBJ2-2; 8 bases line up with TRBD2. This CDR3 is 14 amino acids long. The V and J ends lost 1 base and 6 bases, in that order; junction bases with no gene match: 2. Germline CDR1 SGHRS, CDR2 YFSETQ. The DNA of the CDR3 is TGCGCCAGCAGCTTGCAACTAGCGGCCGGGGAGCTGTTTTTT. As protein: CASSLQLAAGELFF.

In its sample, this clonotype was seen a few times. The chain carries TRBV5-1 and TRBJ1-2, with TRBD1 matching 7 bases. With 5 bases clipped from V and 2 bases from J, the junction kept 6 bases outside the gene matches. CDR3 length equals 14 residues. Germline V CDR1 and CDR2: SGHRS, YFSETQ. The CDR3 DNA reads as TGCGCCAGCAGTTTGACAGGGCCCAACTATGGCTACACCTTC. As protein: CASSLTGPNYGYTF.

This chain joins TRBV10-3 and TRBJ2-2, with D unclear. The CDR3 totals 12 residues. The V gene's germline CDR1 is ENHRY and CDR2 SYGVKD. V was shortened by 7 bases and J by 4 bases, with 7 bases between the two germline ends. The CDR3 coding sequence is TGTGCCATCAAACCAGCCACCGGGGAGCTGTTTTTT. Protein sequence: CAIKPATGELFF.

This clonotype was found a few times. The V call is TRBV12-3 or TRBV12-4, the J call TRBJ2-2; D uncertain. V lost 1 base to trimming and J lost 6 bases, with 9 bases between them. This CDR3 region has 14 residues. The CDR3 protein is CASSLGDLAGELFF. CDR3 DNA sequence: TGTGCCAGCAGTTTAGGGGATCTCGCCGGGGAGCTGTTTTTT.

V and J are TRBV5-1 and TRBJ1-6; D is unclear. CDR3 size: 12 residues. The V and J ends lost 0 bases and 10 bases respectively, with 5 bases between them. The germline V gene has CDR1 SGHRS and CDR2 YFSETQ. CDR3 in DNA: TGCGCCAGCAGCTTGGGCAGCTCACCCCTCCACTTT. Translating it yields CASSLGSSPLHF.

This clonotype was seen many times. The rearrangement uses TRBV5-1 and TRBJ2-7, with 7 bases identical to TRBD1. There are 14 residues in the CDR3. After removal of 2 bases from V and 4 bases from J, the junction contained 6 bases not matched to a gene. Germline lookup yields CDR1 SGHRS and CDR2 YFSETQ. The CDR3 DNA reads TGCGCCAGCAGCTTTGAAGGGGGCCGGTACGAGCAGTACTTC. This codes for CASSFEGGRYEQYF.

The gene calls are TRBV7-9 and TRBJ1-3; 8 nucleotides line up with TRBD1. There are 15 residues in the CDR3. Germline V gene lookup returns CDR1 SEHNR and CDR2 FQNEAQ (reference sequence). Unmatched junction bases numbered 6, after V lost 5 bases and J lost 3 bases. CDR3 sequence (DNA): TGTGCCAGCAGCCCGACAGGGGCCTTTGGAAACACCATATATTTT. Its protein product is CASSPTGAFGNTIYF.

This clonotype showed up many times. The chain employs TRBV20-1 and TRBJ1-5; D is unresolved. V shed 5 bases and J shed 3 bases, with 17 bases lying between them. The CDR3 loop spans 15 amino acids. Germline-derived CDR1 and CDR2 are DFQATT and SNEGSKA (reference sequence). In nucleotides, the CDR3 is TGCAGTGCTCCTCAGGTCCTCGGAAACAATCAGCCCCAGCATTTT. This encodes CSAPQVLGNNQPQHF.

There are a few counts of this clonotype. This chain uses TRBV3-1 with TRBJ1-1; D unclear. There are 11 residues in the CDR3. Per germline, CDR1 LGHDT and CDR2 YNNKEL (reference sequence). V was cut by 1 base and J by 8 bases, with 5 bases left in between. Here the CDR3 DNA reads TGTGCCAGCAGCCAAGGGGTGGAAGCTTTCTTT. The encoded protein is CASSQGVEAFF.

In its sample, this clonotype was seen many times. The genes are TRBV29-1 and TRBJ1-4, with 8 bases aligning to TRBD1. This CDR3 spans 15 amino acids. Per the germline V gene, CDR1 is SQVTM and CDR2 is ANQGSEA. J lost 8 bases, V lost 0 bases, and 8 bases had no gene match. The CDR3 region is CSVEDRRDRGEKLFF. The CDR3, as DNA: TGCAGCGTTGAAGATAGAAGAGACAGGGGAGAAAAACTGTTTTTT.

The genes are TRBV5-1 and TRBJ1-4; the D is unclear. V lost 1 base, J lost 5 bases, and 3 bases lay in between. Looked up from germline, CDR1 is SGHRS and CDR2 is YFSETQ. The CDR3 length is 12 residues. DNA for the CDR3: TGCGCCAGCAGCTTGTCAAATGAAAAACTGTTTTTT. Its translation is CASSLSNEKLFF. Full variable domain (rest looked up from reference TRBV5-1 and TRBJ1-4): KAGVTQTPRYLIKTRGQQVTLSCSPISGHRSVSWYQQTPGQGLQFLFEYFSETQRNKGNFPGRFSGRQFSNSRSEMNVSTLELGDSALYLCASSLSNEKLFFGSGTQLSVL.

The rearrangement links TRBV5-5 to TRBJ2-3, with 8 positions matching TRBD2. The V and J ends lost 1 base and 4 bases, in that order; junction bases with no gene match: 11. Germline loops: CDR1 SGHKS, CDR2 YYEKEE (reference sequence). The CDR3 contains 17 residues. CDR3 region: CASSLLWRGVGADTQYF. CDR3 nucleotides: TGTGCCAGCAGCTTGCTCTGGCGGGGGGTAGGAGCAGATACGCAGTATTTT.